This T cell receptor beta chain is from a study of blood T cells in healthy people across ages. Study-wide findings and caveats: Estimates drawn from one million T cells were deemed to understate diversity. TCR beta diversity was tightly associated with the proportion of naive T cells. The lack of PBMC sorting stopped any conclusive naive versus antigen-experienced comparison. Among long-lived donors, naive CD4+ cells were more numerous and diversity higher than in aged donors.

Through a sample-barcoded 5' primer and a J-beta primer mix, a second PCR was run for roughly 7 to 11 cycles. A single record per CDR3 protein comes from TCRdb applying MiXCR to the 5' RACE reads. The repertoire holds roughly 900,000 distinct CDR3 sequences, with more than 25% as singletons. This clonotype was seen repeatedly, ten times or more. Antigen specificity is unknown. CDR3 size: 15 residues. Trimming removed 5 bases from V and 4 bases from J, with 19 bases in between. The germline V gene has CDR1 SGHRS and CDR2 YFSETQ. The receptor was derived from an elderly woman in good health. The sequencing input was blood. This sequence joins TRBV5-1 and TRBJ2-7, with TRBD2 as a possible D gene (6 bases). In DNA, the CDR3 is TGCGCCAGCAGTCGCGGCGGAGGGGCCCATTACGAGCAGTACTTC. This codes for CASSRGGGAHYEQYF.